The 23 T cell receptor beta chains reported below all come from one sample, sequenced in a study of technical replicates of blood from a handful of donors. Assay used: immunoSEQ multiplex PCR; TCRdb lists only in-frame clones, some missing. The table has about 59,000 clones, roughly 86% seen once. Sample: PBMCs. The receptors here all came from a human donor in good health. Some clones in this sample may be carry-over from other donors' samples.

The V call is TRBV7-7, the J call TRBJ2-3; 11 bases are a match to TRBD2. Germline V gene sequence: CDR1 SSHAT, CDR2 FNYEAQ (reference sequence). Unmatched junction bases numbered 4, after V lost 6 bases and J lost 2 bases. CDR3 length: 15 amino acids. The CDR3 sequence: CASSRLAGPTDTQYF. The CDR3 DNA follows: TGTGCCAGCAGTCGACTAGCGGGACCCACAGATACGCAGTATTTT.

The table lists this clone with a count of one. This rearrangement joins TRBV5-4 to TRBJ1-2, with D perhaps TRBD1 (6 bases). Trimming left V 5 bases short and J 4 bases short, with 15 bases between. The CDR3 sequence is 14 residues long. The V gene's germline CDR1 is SGHNT and CDR2 YYREEE (reference sequence). CDR3 sequence reads: CASRGTLTGYGYTF. The CDR3 DNA reads as TGTGCCAGCAGGGGGACACTCACGGGCTATGGCTACACCTTC.

The chain uses TRBV7-2 and TRBJ2-5; possible D gene TRBD1, 6 bases. Per germline, CDR1 SGHTA and CDR2 FQGNSA. Trimming took 5 bases from V and 4 from J, leaving 11 bases between them. This CDR3 contains 13 residues. CDR3 sequence: CASSLDSVETQYF. DNA of the CDR3: TGTGCCAGCAGCCTGGACAGTGTAGAGACCCAGTACTTC.

This clone showed up just a few times. This sequence joins TRBV7-7 and TRBJ2-7; no firm D call. The CDR3 length is 13 residues. Germline V gene sequence: CDR1 SSHAT, CDR2 FNYEAQ (reference sequence). V shed 5 bases and J shed 0 bases, with 8 bases lying between them. CDR3 region: CASSHGPSYEQYF. CDR3 bases: TGTGCCAGCAGCCATGGGCCCTCCTACGAGCAGTACTTC. The full variable domain, in which reference TRBV7-7 and TRBJ2-7 provide the parts outside the CDR3, is GAGVSQSPRYKVTKRGQDVTLRCDPISSHATLYWYQQALGQGPEFLTYFNYEAQPDKSGLPSDRFSAERPEGSISTLTIQRTEQRDSAMYRCASSHGPSYEQYFGPGTRLTVT.

The chain carries TRBV27 and TRBJ2-5; D gene ambiguous. The germline V and J ends were trimmed by 6 bases and 4 bases, with 21 bases remaining between them. The CDR3 totals 16 residues. Germline V lookup: CDR1 MNHEY, CDR2 SMNVEV (reference sequence). CDR3 region: CASSPQEYPNRETQYF. The CDR3 DNA sequence: TGTGCCAGCAGCCCCCAGGAATACCCCAATCGAGAGACCCAGTACTTC.

The chain has TRBV7-8 and TRBJ2-7; 10 bases are shared with TRBD1. The ends lost 5 bases at V and 5 bases at J; junction bases unmatched: 9. The germline gives CDR1 SGHVS, CDR2 FQNEAQ. The CDR3 extends over 15 amino acids. The CDR3 is CASSKGTGQGHEQYF. Written as DNA, the CDR3 is TGTGCCAGCAGCAAAGGAACGGGACAGGGGCACGAGCAGTACTTC.

This sequence joins TRBV5-1 and TRBJ1-4; D is perhaps TRBD1 (6 bases). This CDR3 is built from 12 residues. Germline CDR1 SGHRS, CDR2 YFSETQ. Trimming cost V 2 bases and J 8 bases, with 7 bases left between them. The CDR3, as DNA: TGCGCCAGCAGCTTTCAGGGGGAAAAACTGTTTTTT. This translates into CASSFQGEKLFF. Filled out from reference TRBV5-1 and TRBJ1-4, the complete variable domain reads KAGVTQTPRYLIKTRGQQVTLSCSPISGHRSVSWYQQTPGQGLQFLFEYFSETQRNKGNFPGRFSGRQFSNSRSEMNVSTLELGDSALYLCASSFQGEKLFFGSGTQLSVL.

The chain uses TRBV29-1 and TRBJ1-2, with 9 nucleotides matching TRBD1. With V trimmed by 8 bases and J by 0 bases, 16 bases remained unmatched. CDR3 size: 17 residues. CDR1 and CDR2 from the germline V gene are SQVTM and ANQGSEA. The CDR3 is CSIYTGQGTRSNYGYTF. CDR3 nucleotides: TGCAGCATCTATACCGGACAGGGGACCCGATCTAACTATGGCTACACCTTC.

This clone was counted a single time. The chain links TRBV19 to TRBJ2-1; 9 bases agree with TRBD2. Trimming removed 9 bases from V and 10 bases from J; junction bases left unmatched: 13. Germline V gene data show CDR1 as LNHDA and CDR2 as SQIVND (reference sequence). The length of the CDR3 is 14 residues. The CDR3 coding sequence is TGTGCCAGCTCGGATCTAGCGGGAAGGAGAGAGCAGTTCTTC. Amino acids: CASSDLAGRREQFF. Full variable domain (outside the CDR3, taken from reference TRBV19 and TRBJ2-1): DGGITQSPKYLFRKEGQNVTLSCEQNLNHDAMYWYRQDPGQGLRLIYYSQIVNDFQKGDIAEGYSVSREKKESFPLTVTSAQKNPTAFYLCASSDLAGRREQFFGPGTRLTVL.

V gene TRBV2 combines with J gene TRBJ2-1, with 8 bases fitting TRBD2. Looked up from germline, CDR1 is SNHLY and CDR2 is FYNNEI. With V trimmed by 7 bases and J by 2 bases, 7 bases remained unmatched. The CDR3 has 15 residues. The CDR3 protein is CASTRTSLTYNEQFF. CDR3 coding DNA: TGTGCCAGCACAAGGACTAGCTTAACCTACAATGAGCAGTTCTTC. The full variable domain, completed using reference TRBV2 and TRBJ2-1, is EPEVTQTPSHQVTQMGQEVILRCVPISNHLYFYWYRQILGQKVEFLVSFYNNEISEKSEIFDDQFSVERPDGSNFTLKIRSTKLEDSAMYFCASTRTSLTYNEQFFGPGTRLTVL.

The CDR3 sequence: CASSPRNGNEKLFF. CDR3 nucleotides: TGTGCCAGCTCACCACGGAACGGGAATGAAAAACTGTTTTTT. V usage is TRBV18 and J usage is TRBJ1-4; D is unclear. Germline V CDR1 and CDR2: KGHSH, LQKENI. The V end was cut by 1 base, the J end by 5 bases, with 8 bases between. The CDR3 is 14 residues long.

The chain combines TRBV18 with TRBJ2-3, with D unresolved. The V gene lost 3 bases and the J gene lost 5 bases, with 12 bases spanning the gap. Germline lookup yields CDR1 KGHSH and CDR2 LQKENI. This CDR3 is built from 14 residues. The CDR3 DNA sequence: TGTGCCAGCTCACCTTCTCGTGTCGGAGATACGCAGTATTTT. Its translation: CASSPSRVGDTQYF.

This chain connects TRBV5-5 to TRBJ1-1, with D unresolved. Trimming took 4 bases from V and 3 from J, leaving 13 bases between them. CDR3 size: 14 residues. Germline CDR1 SGHKS, CDR2 YYEKEE (reference sequence). This CDR3 is CASSNGGGYTEAFF. CDR3 sequence (DNA): TGTGCCAGCAGCAACGGAGGCGGATACACTGAAGCTTTCTTT.

This clone has only one observation. The gene calls are TRBV7-8 and TRBJ2-7; possible D gene TRBD2, 5 bases. V was cut by 0 bases and J by 5 bases, with 17 bases left in between. The CDR3 runs 16 residues. Germline CDR1 reads SGHVS; CDR2 reads FQNEAQ. CDR3 residues: CASSLARALIRNEQYF. The CDR3 DNA sequence: TGTGCCAGCAGCTTAGCGAGGGCTCTGATAAGGAACGAGCAGTACTTC. The whole variable domain, remainder taken from reference TRBV7-8 and TRBJ2-7, is GAGVSQSPRYKVAKRGQDVALRCDPISGHVSLFWYQQALGQGPEFLTYFQNEAQLDKSGLPSDRFFAERPEGSVSTLKIQRTQQEDSAVYLCASSLARALIRNEQYFGPGTRLTVT.

The V call is TRBV19, the J call TRBJ2-7; weak D call: TRBD2 (6 bases). The CDR3 extends over 13 amino acids. In germline, CDR1 is LNHDA, CDR2 SQIVND (reference sequence). The V and J ends lost 6 bases and 2 bases respectively, with 11 bases between them. The CDR3 is CASRPGLAYEQYF. CDR3 nucleotide sequence: TGTGCCAGTAGGCCGGGACTCGCCTACGAGCAGTACTTC.

This clone appeared a single time. V and J are TRBV14 and TRBJ1-2, with D unclear. Trimming pared 5 bases from V and 3 bases from J, leaving 10 bases between. Germline CDR1 and CDR2: SGHDN and FVKESK. This CDR3 has 13 residues. The CDR3 loop is CASSTAEYYGYTF. CDR3 DNA sequence: TGTGCCAGCAGCACTGCGGAGTACTATGGCTACACCTTC.

The rearrangement uses TRBV9 and TRBJ2-4, with D possibly TRBD1 on 6 matching bases. Per germline, CDR1 SGDLS and CDR2 YYNGEE. The CDR3 totals 17 residues. Trimming cost V 4 bases and J 9 bases, with 26 bases left between them. In nucleotides, the CDR3 is TGTGCCAGCAGCCCGAGGGGGTGGGGGAACGCTCGGAGCATTCAGTACTTC. It codes for CASSPRGWGNARSIQYF.

This sequence joins TRBV9 and TRBJ2-4, with 7 bases matching TRBD2. The germline V gene encodes CDR1 SGDLS and CDR2 YYNGEE. This CDR3 is 19 amino acids long. V trimming: 0 bases; J trimming: 0 bases; junction bases outside the gene matches: 12. CDR3 sequence (DNA): TGTGCCAGCAGCGTAGCAGGTAGCGGGTCTGATCTAGCCAAAAACATTCAGTACTTC. It encodes CASSVAGSGSDLAKNIQYF.

J is TRBJ1-3 and V is TRBV4-3; the D is unclear. Trimming took 0 bases from V and 4 from J, leaving 10 bases between them. The germline gives CDR1 LGHNA, CDR2 YSLEER. The CDR3 contains 15 residues. The CDR3 here is CASSQDLGRGNTIYF. The CDR3 bases are TGCGCCAGCAGCCAAGATTTAGGGAGAGGAAACACCATATATTTT.

The J gene is TRBJ2-1, the V gene TRBV6-4; 9 nucleotides match TRBD2. Trimming took 0 bases from V and 7 from J; bases not matched to a gene: 4. The CDR3 runs 15 residues. Germline V gene data show CDR1 as MRHNA and CDR2 as SNTAGT. This CDR3 reads CASSDSTSGRNEQFF. The CDR3 DNA follows: TGTGCCAGCAGTGACTCGACTAGCGGCCGGAATGAGCAGTTCTTC.

This chain connects TRBV7-9 to TRBJ1-5, with 9 bases lining up with TRBD1. Unmatched junction bases numbered 20, after V lost 5 bases and J lost 6 bases. The germline V gene has CDR1 SEHNR and CDR2 FQNEAQ (reference sequence). The CDR3 runs to 19 residues. The CDR3 sequence is CASSRQSGQGLSSSQPQHF. The DNA for the CDR3 is TGTGCCAGCAGCCGACAATCTGGACAGGGGCTTTCTTCATCTCAGCCCCAGCATTTT.

The genes are TRBV4-2 and TRBJ2-3; D is uncertain. The V and J ends lost 0 bases and 6 bases respectively, with 10 bases between them. CDR1 and CDR2 from the germline V gene are LGHNA and YNFKEQ. The CDR3 runs 14 residues. The CDR3 reads CASSQEALGDTQYF. The CDR3 coding sequence is TGTGCCAGCAGCCAAGAGGCCCTTGGTGATACGCAGTATTTT.

This clone was seen a single time. This sequence joins TRBV19 and TRBJ1-2; perhaps TRBD1 as D (6 bases). This CDR3 spans 15 amino acids. Germline CDR1 is LNHDA and CDR2 is SQIVND (reference sequence). V was pared by 3 bases and J by 2 bases, with 13 bases between. The CDR3 nucleotides are TGTGCCAGTAGTATTATTGGGCAGGGGAACTATGGCTACACCTTC. Its translation: CASSIIGQGNYGYTF.